Below, 21 T cell receptor beta chains from the same sample are listed, as sequenced in a study of synovial regulatory T cells in juvenile arthritis. The table came from immunoSEQ multiplex PCR; TCRdb's copy has only in-frame clones and leaves some out. The sample holds about 6,900 clones. Sequenced material: Treg cells from blood. Sample subset: remaining (HLA-DR-negative) circulating blood Treg cells. Every receptor here comes from a donor aged 2-30 years with juvenile idiopathic arthritis.

The genes are TRBV7-2 and TRBJ2-5; checking the TCRdb D call of TRBD1 is not possible without DNA. Germline values: CDR1 SGHTA, CDR2 FQGNSA. The CDR3 is 15 residues long. This entry has no DNA. CDR3 sequence: CASSLLGTGGETQYF.

This chain connects TRBV9 to TRBJ1-3; TCRdb calls TRBD1, which cannot be checked without DNA. The CDR3 covers 17 residues. The entry carries no DNA sequence. The V gene's germline CDR1 is SGDLS and CDR2 YYNGEE. Here the CDR3 reads CASSVEAGPRSGNTIYF.

The V gene is TRBV6-1, the J gene TRBJ2-7; TCRdb indicates TRBD1, and absent DNA this call remains unverified. Germline V gene lookup returns CDR1 MNHNS and CDR2 SASEGT. The CDR3 contains 13 residues. No DNA accompanies this entry. The chain's CDR3 is CASSGGLSYEQYF.

The chain has TRBV5-5 and TRBJ1-4; TCRdb's assignment of TRBD1 cannot be checked, as there is no DNA. CDR1 SGHKS and CDR2 YYEKEE come from the germline V gene (reference sequence). The CDR3 is 16 residues long. The DNA is not on file. CDR3 protein: CASSSPSTGVIEKLFF.

The rearrangement links TRBV28 to TRBJ1-2. The CDR3 contains 14 residues. No DNA is listed. In germline, CDR1 is MDHEN, CDR2 SYDVKM. CDR3 sequence: CASSLSVGYYGYTF.

The chain couples TRBV18 to TRBJ1-2; TCRdb indicates TRBD1, and absent DNA this call remains unverified. The germline V gene encodes CDR1 KGHSH and CDR2 LQKENI. This CDR3 contains 16 residues. No DNA is recorded. CDR3 sequence reads: CASSRDRATQYYGYTF.

V gene TRBV4-3 combines with J gene TRBJ2-5; checking the TCRdb D call of TRBD2 is not possible without DNA. Per germline, CDR1 LGHNA and CDR2 YSLEER. The CDR3 has 19 amino acids. No nucleotide data were recorded. CDR3 region: CASSQDRGGLFTKQETQYF.

V usage is TRBV5-1 and J usage is TRBJ1-2. Germline V lookup: CDR1 SGHRS, CDR2 YFSETQ. The CDR3 has 13 residues. No DNA is recorded. The CDR3 protein is CASSSEGVYGYTF.

This clone is medium-sized by frequency. V usage is TRBV29-1 and J usage is TRBJ1-2. This CDR3 region has 11 residues. There is no recorded DNA. Germline CDR1 SQVTM, CDR2 ANQGSEA. The CDR3 is CSVEEGDGYTF.

The chain joins TRBV18 to TRBJ2-7; the D gene TCRdb calls, TRBD2, cannot be checked with no DNA. Germline CDR1 KGHSH, CDR2 LQKENI. The length of the CDR3 is 15 residues. DNA was not recorded. The CDR3: CASSPPRGKGYEQYF.

The V gene is TRBV11-2, the J gene TRBJ1-6; checking the TCRdb D call of TRBD1 is not possible without DNA. This CDR3 is built from 15 residues. The DNA sequence is not available. Per the germline V gene, CDR1 is SGHAT and CDR2 is FQNNGV. The CDR3 sequence is CASSFAGPYNSPLHF.

The genes are TRBV19 and TRBJ2-7. The CDR3 is made up of 14 amino acids. No DNA is listed. Looked up from germline, CDR1 is LNHDA and CDR2 is SQIVND (reference sequence). CDR3: CASSIIGRPYEQYF.

The chain carries TRBV14 and TRBJ2-1; lacking DNA, the TRBD2 call made by TCRdb goes unchecked. Germline V CDR1 and CDR2: SGHDN, FVKESK. The CDR3 is made up of 11 amino acids. DNA is not recorded here. CDR3 amino acids: CASSQVNEQFF.

The chain combines TRBV6-6 with TRBJ1-1. CDR3 size: 13 residues. The nucleotide record is missing. The germline V gene encodes CDR1 MNHNY and CDR2 SVGAGI (reference sequence). This CDR3 is CASSSLLDTEAFF.

This sequence joins TRBV5-1 and TRBJ1-1. Germline values: CDR1 SGHRS, CDR2 YFSETQ. The CDR3 is 13 residues long. The record lacks a DNA sequence. The CDR3 region is CASTQEMNTEAFF.

The chain couples TRBV5-1 to TRBJ1-5. The length of the CDR3 is 14 residues. No DNA is recorded. CDR1 SGHRS and CDR2 YFSETQ come from the germline V gene. The CDR3 protein is CASSVDYSNQPQHF.

V and J are TRBV5-4 and TRBJ2-7; TCRdb proposes TRBD1, but this gene call is untestable without DNA. The length of the CDR3 is 14 residues. The nucleotide record is missing. CDR1 is SGHNT and CDR2 is YYREEE in the germline V gene (reference sequence). The CDR3 reads CASSSQGARYEQYF.

The genes are TRBV5-1 and TRBJ2-7; TCRdb's assignment of TRBD1 cannot be checked, as there is no DNA. CDR3 length: 16 amino acids. No DNA sequence was recorded. Germline V lookup: CDR1 SGHRS, CDR2 YFSETQ. CDR3 amino acids: CASSLQGPLLSYEQYF.

The chain is built from TRBV10-3 and TRBJ1-1; the D call of TRBD1 rests on TCRdb alone, since no DNA is present to check it. CDR1 and CDR2 from the germline V gene are ENHRY and SYGVKD. The CDR3 has 17 amino acids. The nucleotide record is missing. The CDR3 reads CAISERGAGTGNTEAFF.

The chain combines TRBV29-1 with TRBJ1-1; TCRdb proposes TRBD1, but this gene call is untestable without DNA. The germline gives CDR1 SQVTM, CDR2 ANQGSEA. The CDR3 is 13 amino acids. The coding DNA is unavailable. This chain's CDR3 is CSVRGQKNTEAFF. Combining the CDR3 with reference TRBV29-1 and TRBJ1-1 gives the whole variable domain SAVISQKPSRDICQRGTSLTIQCQVDSQVTMMFWYRQQPGQSLTLIATANQGSEATYESGFVIDKFPISRPNLTFSTLTVSNMSPEDSSIYLCSVRGQKNTEAFFGQGTRLTVV.

This rearrangement joins TRBV2 to TRBJ1-6. CDR3 length: 13 residues. No DNA has been recorded. Germline CDR1 and CDR2: SNHLY and FYNNEI. CDR3 sequence: CASSWTSNSPLHF. The full variable domain, in which reference TRBV2 and TRBJ1-6 provide the parts outside the CDR3, is EPEVTQTPSHQVTQMGQEVILRCVPISNHLYFYWYRQILGQKVEFLVSFYNNEISEKSEIFDDQFSVERPDGSNFTLKIRSTKLEDSAMYFCASSWTSNSPLHFGNGTRLTVT.